The 16 T cell receptor beta chains presented below share a single source sample, sequenced in a study of cytomegalovirus exposure and HLA in healthy donors (dated by TCRdb to 2017 to 2019). Preparation of the library involved the immunoSEQ multiplex PCR assay. For the multiplex PCR, a mixture combining 60 forward primers for TCR Vbeta segments and 13 reverse primers for TCR Jbeta segments was used. TCRdb took over this immuneACCESS table, retaining in-frame rearrangements with V and J assigned. Such tables are incomplete; in checked studies, under half of the missing clones stem from an unresolved V gene, and the remainder is unexplained. The sample data list 140,000 to 150,000 clones, and approximately 65% of these were observed just once. The biggest ten clones account for 6.5% of the sample. Specimen: PBMCs. The source of these receptors is a woman aged 55-70 years in good health and CMV-seronegative.

The gene calls are TRBV13 and TRBJ2-1; 7 bases map to TRBD2. The V and J ends lost 0 bases and 5 bases, in that order; junction bases with no gene match: 4. CDR3 length equals 15 residues. Germline CDR1 and CDR2: PRHDT and FYEKMQ (reference sequence). The CDR3 bases are TGTGCCAGCAGCTTAGGGGCTAGCGGAGACAATGAGCAGTTCTTC. This gives the protein CASSLGASGDNEQFF.

This clone was counted a single time. V and J are TRBV7-9 and TRBJ1-5, with 9 positions matching TRBD1. There are 16 residues in the CDR3. V lost 9 bases to trimming and J lost 0 bases; unmatched junction nucleotides: 9. CDR1 SEHNR and CDR2 FQNEAQ come from the germline V gene (reference sequence). CDR3 DNA sequence: TGTGCCAGGATAATAGACAGGGGGGATAGCAATCAGCCCCAGCATTTT. It is translated as CARIIDRGDSNQPQHF. Full variable domain (outside the CDR3, taken from reference TRBV7-9 and TRBJ1-5): DTGVSQNPRHKITKRGQNVTFRCDPISEHNRLYWYRQTLGQGPEFLTYFQNEAQLEKSRLLSDRFSAERPKGSFSTLEIQRTEQGDSAMYLCARIIDRGDSNQPQHFGDGTRLSIL.

This clone was seen a few times. The gene calls are TRBV2 and TRBJ2-7; 10 nucleotides match TRBD1. The CDR3 sequence is 18 residues long. The junction had 14 bases not matched to a gene; V was cut back by 2 bases and J by 4 bases. Looked up from germline, CDR1 is SNHLY and CDR2 is FYNNEI. The CDR3 reads CASSESGTGDSHYYEQYF. The CDR3 DNA is TGTGCCAGCAGTGAATCCGGGACAGGGGACTCGCACTATTACGAGCAGTACTTC. Variable domain in full (rest from reference TRBV2 and TRBJ2-7): EPEVTQTPSHQVTQMGQEVILRCVPISNHLYFYWYRQILGQKVEFLVSFYNNEISEKSEIFDDQFSVERPDGSNFTLKIRSTKLEDSAMYFCASSESGTGDSHYYEQYFGPGTRLTVT.

V is TRBV27 and J is TRBJ2-5; 9 bases are shared with TRBD2. V shed 5 bases and J 2 bases; nucleotides not matched to a gene: 9. Germline CDR1 reads MNHEY; CDR2 reads SMNVEV (reference sequence). The CDR3 contains 16 residues. CDR3 DNA sequence: TGTGCCAGCAGTGGCACCGGAGCGGGGGGACAAGAGACCCAGTACTTC. Amino acids: CASSGTGAGGQETQYF.

The V call is TRBV19, the J call TRBJ2-7, with a possible D match to TRBD1 (6 bases). The ends were cut back, 5 bases at V and 3 bases at J, with 11 bases in the middle. Looked up from germline, CDR1 is LNHDA and CDR2 is SQIVND (reference sequence). The CDR3 sequence is 13 residues long. In DNA, the CDR3 is TGTGCCAGTAGTTTCGGGACATACTACGAGCAGTACTTC. The encoded protein is CASSFGTYYEQYF.

Notes on this clone: This CDR3 is also generated by other DNA sequences in the sample. The rearrangement joins TRBV9 to TRBJ1-3; 8 nucleotides align to TRBD1. Trimming cost V 3 bases and J 0 bases; bases outside gene matches: 5. Looked up from germline, CDR1 is SGDLS and CDR2 is YYNGEE. The CDR3 runs to 16 residues. The CDR3: CASSATGVSSGNTIYF. The CDR3 nucleotides read TGTGCCAGCAGCGCGACAGGGGTGTCCTCTGGAAACACCATATATTTT.

The chain recombines TRBV6-4 with TRBJ1-5; 8 bases are shared with TRBD1. Germline V CDR1 and CDR2: MRHNA, SNTAGT. This CDR3 is 16 amino acids long. Germline trimming cut 5 bases from V and 0 bases from J; bases unmatched to any gene: 6. CDR3: CASSPGQDISNQPQHF. CDR3 sequence (DNA): TGTGCCAGCAGTCCGGGACAGGACATTAGCAATCAGCCCCAGCATTTT.

This clone appeared a few times. This chain uses TRBV19 with TRBJ1-5; 11 bases are shared with TRBD1. CDR3 length: 15 amino acids. V was clipped by 8 bases and J by 4 bases; unmatched bases: 7. From germline, CDR1 is LNHDA and CDR2 SQIVND (reference sequence). CDR3 loop: CASVSGTGGNQPQHF. The CDR3 DNA reads as TGTGCCAGTGTCTCCGGGACAGGGGGGAATCAGCCCCAGCATTTT. The whole variable domain, filled in from reference TRBV19 and TRBJ1-5, reads DGGITQSPKYLFRKEGQNVTLSCEQNLNHDAMYWYRQDPGQGLRLIYYSQIVNDFQKGDIAEGYSVSREKKESFPLTVTSAQKNPTAFYLCASVSGTGGNQPQHFGDGTRLSIL.

The table lists this clone with a count of one. The V call is TRBV6-6, the J call TRBJ1-6, with unresolved D. Trimming removed 9 bases from V and 0 bases from J, with 12 bases in between. This CDR3 has 15 residues. Germline V gives CDR1 MNHNY, CDR2 SVGAGI (reference sequence). The CDR3 region is CASTDTLSYNSPLHF. The CDR3 DNA follows: TGTGCCAGTACTGACACCCTCTCCTATAATTCACCCCTCCACTTT.

To note about this clone: The identical CDR3 is also encoded by other nucleotide sequences in the sample. The chain recombines TRBV7-2 with TRBJ2-3, with TRBD2 matching over 12 bases. The CDR3 sequence is 17 residues long. Trimming removed 3 bases from V and 4 bases from J; junction bases left unmatched: 8. Germline lookup yields CDR1 SGHTA and CDR2 FQGNSA. CDR3 loop: CASSFLTSGGRADTQYF. The CDR3 DNA sequence: TGTGCCAGCAGCTTTTTGACTAGCGGGGGTAGGGCAGATACGCAGTATTTT.

The chain combines TRBV4-1 with TRBJ1-4; D is ambiguous. The ends were cut back, 1 base at V and 1 base at J, with 10 bases in the middle. Per the germline V gene, CDR1 is MGHRA and CDR2 is YSYEKL. This CDR3 is 16 amino acids long. In DNA, the CDR3 is TGCGCCAGCAGCCAAGGTTACGGGGTAACTAATGAAAAACTGTTTTTT. This codes for CASSQGYGVTNEKLFF.

This rearrangement joins TRBV4-3 to TRBJ1-2; D is possibly TRBD1 (5 bases). Trimming left V 3 bases short and J 0 bases short, with 11 bases between. This CDR3 spans 15 amino acids. Per germline, CDR1 LGHNA and CDR2 YSLEER. The CDR3 is CASSQVRASNYGYTF. As DNA, the CDR3 is TGCGCCAGCAGCCAGGTCAGGGCCTCTAACTATGGCTACACCTTC.

This clone was observed a few times. The J gene is TRBJ2-7, the V gene TRBV15; 7 bases agree with TRBD2. The germline V gene encodes CDR1 LNHNV and CDR2 YYDKDF (reference sequence). Trimming cost V 4 bases and J 4 bases; bases outside gene matches: 7. The CDR3 is made up of 14 amino acids. This CDR3 is CATSKGGSGYEQYF. The DNA of the CDR3 is TGTGCCACCAGCAAGGGCGGGAGTGGGTACGAGCAGTACTTC.

As regards this clone: The sample holds other DNA sequences that translate to the same CDR3. V gene TRBV7-2 combines with J gene TRBJ2-2, with 7 bases aligning to TRBD1. Germline V gene sequence: CDR1 SGHTA, CDR2 FQGNSA. The V gene end was trimmed by 5 bases and the J gene end by 1 base; junction bases not matched to a gene: 4. The length of the CDR3 is 15 residues. CDR3 nucleotide sequence: TGTGCCAGCAGCCGGGGACAGCTGAACACCGGGGAGCTGTTTTTT. As protein: CASSRGQLNTGELFF.

The chain combines TRBV18 with TRBJ1-1, with 8 bases lining up with TRBD1. In germline, CDR1 is KGHSH, CDR2 LQKENI. J gave up 5 bases and V 2 bases, and 13 bases lay outside the gene matches. The CDR3 is made up of 17 amino acids. CDR3 coding DNA: TGTGCCAGCTCACCATCTATCGGCAGGGGGCGCCTTACTGAAGCTTTCTTT. Amino acids: CASSPSIGRGRLTEAFF.

The chain links TRBV7-9 to TRBJ2-5; 11 bases match TRBD2. Germline V CDR1 and CDR2: SEHNR, FQNEAQ (reference sequence). Trimming cost V 1 base and J 2 bases; bases outside gene matches: 9. There are 18 residues in the CDR3. The CDR3 sequence is CASSLDGTSGGEQETQYF. The CDR3 DNA follows: TGTGCCAGCAGCTTAGATGGAACTAGCGGGGGTGAACAAGAGACCCAGTACTTC.